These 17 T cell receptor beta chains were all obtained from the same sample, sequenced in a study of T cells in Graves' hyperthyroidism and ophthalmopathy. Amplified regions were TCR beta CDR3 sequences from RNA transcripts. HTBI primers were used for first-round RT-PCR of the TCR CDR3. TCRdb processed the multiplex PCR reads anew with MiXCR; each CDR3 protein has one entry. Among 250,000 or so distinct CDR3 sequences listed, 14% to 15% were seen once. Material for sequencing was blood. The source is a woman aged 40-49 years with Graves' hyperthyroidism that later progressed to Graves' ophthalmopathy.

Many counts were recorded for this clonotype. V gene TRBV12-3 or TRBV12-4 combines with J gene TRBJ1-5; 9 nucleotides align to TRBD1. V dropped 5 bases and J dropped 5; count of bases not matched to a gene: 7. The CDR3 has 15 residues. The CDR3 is CASSPWGQGDQPQHF. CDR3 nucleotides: TGTGCCAGCAGTCCTTGGGGACAGGGAGATCAGCCCCAGCATTTT.

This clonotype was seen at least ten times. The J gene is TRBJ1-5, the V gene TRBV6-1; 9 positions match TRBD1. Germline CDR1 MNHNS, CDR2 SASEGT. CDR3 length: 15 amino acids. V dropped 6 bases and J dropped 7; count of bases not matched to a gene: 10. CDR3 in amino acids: CASRPGQGVTQPQHF. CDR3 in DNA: TGTGCCAGCAGACCGGGACAGGGTGTAACACAGCCCCAGCATTTT.

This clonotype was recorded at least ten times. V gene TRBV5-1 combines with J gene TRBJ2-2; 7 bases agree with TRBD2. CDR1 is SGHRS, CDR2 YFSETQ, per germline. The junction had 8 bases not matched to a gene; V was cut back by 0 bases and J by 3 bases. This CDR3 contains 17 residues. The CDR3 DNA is TGCGCCAGCAGCTTGGTAGTCGCGGGAGACCACACCGGGGAGCTGTTTTTT. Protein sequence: CASSLVVAGDHTGELFF.

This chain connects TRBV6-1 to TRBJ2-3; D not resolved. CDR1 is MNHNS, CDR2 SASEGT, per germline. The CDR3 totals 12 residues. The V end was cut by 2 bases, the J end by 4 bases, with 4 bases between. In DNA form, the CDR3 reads TGTGCCAGCAGTGAACCCTCAGATACGCAGTATTTT. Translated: CASSEPSDTQYF.

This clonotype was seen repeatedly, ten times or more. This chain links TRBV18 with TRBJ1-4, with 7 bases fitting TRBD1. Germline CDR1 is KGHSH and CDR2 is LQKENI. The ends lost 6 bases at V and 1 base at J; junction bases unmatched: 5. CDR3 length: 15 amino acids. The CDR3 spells CASSHRGGTNEKLFF. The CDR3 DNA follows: TGTGCCAGCTCGCACAGGGGAGGAACTAATGAAAAACTGTTTTTT.

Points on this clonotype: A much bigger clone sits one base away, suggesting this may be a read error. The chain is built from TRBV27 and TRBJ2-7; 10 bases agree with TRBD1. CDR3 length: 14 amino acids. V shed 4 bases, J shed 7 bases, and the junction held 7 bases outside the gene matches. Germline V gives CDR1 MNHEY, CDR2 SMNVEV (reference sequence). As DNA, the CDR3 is TGTGCCAGCAGTTCTTCAGGGACAGGGGAAGAGCAGTACTTC. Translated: CASSSSGTGEEQYF.

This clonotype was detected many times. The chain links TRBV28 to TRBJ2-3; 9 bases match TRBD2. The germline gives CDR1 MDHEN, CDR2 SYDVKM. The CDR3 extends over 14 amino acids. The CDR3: CGSGRPEGPDTQYF. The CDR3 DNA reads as TGTGGTAGCGGGAGACCGGAGGGCCCAGATACGCAGTATTTT.

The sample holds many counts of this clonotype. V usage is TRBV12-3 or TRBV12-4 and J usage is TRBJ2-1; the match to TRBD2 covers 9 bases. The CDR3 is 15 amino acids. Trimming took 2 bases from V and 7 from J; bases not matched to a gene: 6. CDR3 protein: CASSLSGSGGNEQFF. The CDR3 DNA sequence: TGTGCCAGCAGTTTAAGCGGGAGCGGGGGGAATGAGCAGTTCTTC.

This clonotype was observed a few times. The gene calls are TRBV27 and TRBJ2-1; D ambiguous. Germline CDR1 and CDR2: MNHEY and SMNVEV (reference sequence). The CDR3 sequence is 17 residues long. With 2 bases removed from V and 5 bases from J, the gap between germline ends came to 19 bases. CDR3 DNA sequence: TGTGCCAGCAGTTTAGGGCGACGGAACTCAACTAACAATGAGCAGTTCTTC. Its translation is CASSLGRRNSTNNEQFF.

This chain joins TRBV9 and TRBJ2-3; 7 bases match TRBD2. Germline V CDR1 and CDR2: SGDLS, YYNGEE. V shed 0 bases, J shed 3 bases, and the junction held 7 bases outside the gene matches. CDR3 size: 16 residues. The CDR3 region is CASSVAAAGETDTQYF. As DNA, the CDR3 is TGTGCCAGCAGCGTAGCTGCGGCGGGAGAGACAGATACGCAGTATTTT.

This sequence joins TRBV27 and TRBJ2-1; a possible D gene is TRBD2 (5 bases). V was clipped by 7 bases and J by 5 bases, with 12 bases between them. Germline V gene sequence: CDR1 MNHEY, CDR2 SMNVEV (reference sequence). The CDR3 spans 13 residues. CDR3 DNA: TGTGCCAGCATGCACCGGGAAGACAATGAGCAGTTCTTC. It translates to CASMHREDNEQFF.

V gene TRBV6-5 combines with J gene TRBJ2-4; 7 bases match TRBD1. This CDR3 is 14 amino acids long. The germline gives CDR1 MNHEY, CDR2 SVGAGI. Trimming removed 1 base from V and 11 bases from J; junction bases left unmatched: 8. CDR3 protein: CASSYFRDRRFQYF. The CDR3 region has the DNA TGTGCCAGCAGTTACTTCCGGGACAGAAGGTTTCAGTACTTC.

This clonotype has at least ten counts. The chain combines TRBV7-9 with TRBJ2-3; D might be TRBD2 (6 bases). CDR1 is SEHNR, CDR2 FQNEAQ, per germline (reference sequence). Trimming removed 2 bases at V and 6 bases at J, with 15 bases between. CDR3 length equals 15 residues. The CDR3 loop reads CASSLSRDGPDTQYF. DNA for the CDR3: TGTGCCAGCAGCTTATCGCGGGATGGTCCGGATACGCAGTATTTT.

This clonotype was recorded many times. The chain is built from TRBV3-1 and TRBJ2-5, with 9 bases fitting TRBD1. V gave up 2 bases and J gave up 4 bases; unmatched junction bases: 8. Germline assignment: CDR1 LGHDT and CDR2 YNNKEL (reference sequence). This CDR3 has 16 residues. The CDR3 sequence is CASSQFGTGFRETQYF. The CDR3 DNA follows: TGTGCCAGCAGCCAATTCGGGACAGGGTTCCGAGAGACCCAGTACTTC.

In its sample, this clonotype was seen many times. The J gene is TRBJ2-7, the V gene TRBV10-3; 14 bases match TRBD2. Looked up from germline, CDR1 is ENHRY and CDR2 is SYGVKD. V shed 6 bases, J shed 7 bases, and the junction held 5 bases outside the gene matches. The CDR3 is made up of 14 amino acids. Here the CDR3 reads CAISPGLAGDEQYF. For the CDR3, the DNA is TGTGCCATCAGCCCGGGACTAGCGGGAGATGAGCAGTACTTC.

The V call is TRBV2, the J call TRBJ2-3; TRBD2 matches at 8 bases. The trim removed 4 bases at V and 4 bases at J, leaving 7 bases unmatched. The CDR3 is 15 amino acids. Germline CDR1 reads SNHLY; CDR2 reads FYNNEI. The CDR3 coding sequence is TGTGCCAGCAGTGGGCTGGCGGGAGGTTCAGATACGCAGTATTTT. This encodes CASSGLAGGSDTQYF.

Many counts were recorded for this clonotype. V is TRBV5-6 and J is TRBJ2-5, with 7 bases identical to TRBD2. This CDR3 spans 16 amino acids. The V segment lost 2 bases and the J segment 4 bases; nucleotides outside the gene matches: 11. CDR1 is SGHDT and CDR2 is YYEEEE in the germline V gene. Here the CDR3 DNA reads TGTGCCAGCAGCTTAGCGGCGGGAGTGGGATTAGAGACCCAGTACTTC. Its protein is CASSLAAGVGLETQYF.